The entry below gives a single T cell receptor beta chain sequence along with its context. This sample was taken from a study of control samples from healthy donors and cancer patients. The repertoire was sequenced with immunoSEQ multiplex PCR; TCRdb's copy has only in-frame clones and lacks some. The sample lists approximately 87,000 clones; roughly nine tenths were seen once. The germline CDR1 and CDR2 sequences are KGHSH and LQKENI. The CDR3 runs 15 residues. J was trimmed by 0 bases and V by 4 bases; bases with no gene match: 2. The chain links TRBV18 to TRBJ1-4, with 7 bases lining up with TRBD1. The sample was blood. The sequence was collected from a woman between 50 and 59 years old in good health. The CDR3 sequence: CASSRTGATNEKLFF. The CDR3 DNA reads as TGTGCCAGCTCACGTACAGGGGCAACTAATGAAAAACTGTTTTTT.